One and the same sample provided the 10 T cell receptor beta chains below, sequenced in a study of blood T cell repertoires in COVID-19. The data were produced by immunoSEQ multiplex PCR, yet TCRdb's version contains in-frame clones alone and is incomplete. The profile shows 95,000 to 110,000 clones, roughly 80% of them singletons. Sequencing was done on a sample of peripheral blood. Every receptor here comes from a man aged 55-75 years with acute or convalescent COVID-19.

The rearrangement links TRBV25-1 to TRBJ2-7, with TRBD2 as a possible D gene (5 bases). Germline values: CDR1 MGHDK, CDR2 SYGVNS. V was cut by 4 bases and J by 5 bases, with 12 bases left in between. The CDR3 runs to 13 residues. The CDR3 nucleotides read TGTGCCAGCAGTGTAAGGGCGCGGGACGAGCAGTACTTC. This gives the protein CASSVRARDEQYF.

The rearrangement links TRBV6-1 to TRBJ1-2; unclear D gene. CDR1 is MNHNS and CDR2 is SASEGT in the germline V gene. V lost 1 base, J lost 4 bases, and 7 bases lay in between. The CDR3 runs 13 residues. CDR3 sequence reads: CASSEGSGYGYTF. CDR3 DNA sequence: TGTGCCAGCAGTGAAGGAAGCGGCTATGGCTACACCTTC.

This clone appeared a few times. The CDR3 DNA is TGTGCCTGGAACCAGGGTAGCGGCTACACCTTC. Translating gives CAWNQGSGYTF. This chain connects TRBV30 to TRBJ1-2, with D tentatively TRBD1 (5 bases). The CDR3 runs to 11 residues. V was clipped by 4 bases and J by 8 bases, with 11 bases between them. Germline V CDR1 and CDR2: GTSNPN, SVGIG (reference sequence).

This chain's CDR3 is CASSILTGPMAYNEQFF. In DNA form, the CDR3 reads TGTGCCAGTAGTATACTTACAGGGCCCATGGCCTACAATGAGCAGTTCTTC. This chain connects TRBV19 to TRBJ2-1, with D perhaps TRBD1 (6 bases). The CDR3 has 17 residues. Germline lookup yields CDR1 LNHDA and CDR2 SQIVND (reference sequence). V lost 2 bases and J lost 2, with 16 bases in between.

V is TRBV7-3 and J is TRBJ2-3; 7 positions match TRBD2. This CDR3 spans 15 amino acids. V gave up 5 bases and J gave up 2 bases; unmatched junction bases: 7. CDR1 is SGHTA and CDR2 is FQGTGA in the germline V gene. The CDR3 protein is CASSRSGTITDTQYF. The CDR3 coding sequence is TGTGCCAGCAGCCGGTCCGGGACTATCACAGATACGCAGTATTTT. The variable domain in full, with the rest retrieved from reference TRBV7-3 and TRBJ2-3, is GAGVSQTPSNKVTEKGKYVELRCDPISGHTALYWYRQSLGQGPEFLIYFQGTGAADDSGLPNDRFFAVRPEGSVSTLKIQRTERGDSAVYLCASSRSGTITDTQYFGPGTRLTVL.

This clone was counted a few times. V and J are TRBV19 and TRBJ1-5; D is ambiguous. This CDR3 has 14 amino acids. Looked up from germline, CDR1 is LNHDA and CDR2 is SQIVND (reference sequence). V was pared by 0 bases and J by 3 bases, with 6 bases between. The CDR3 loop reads CASSIDRNNQPQHF. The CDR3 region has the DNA TGTGCCAGTAGTATAGACAGAAACAATCAGCCCCAGCATTTT.

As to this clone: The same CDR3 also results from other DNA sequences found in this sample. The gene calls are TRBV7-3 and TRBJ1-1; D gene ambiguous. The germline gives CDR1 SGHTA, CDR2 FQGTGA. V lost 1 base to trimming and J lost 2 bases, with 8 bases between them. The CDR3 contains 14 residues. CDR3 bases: TGTGCCAGCAGCTTAATTTCAGTAAACACTGAAGCTTTCTTT. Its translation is CASSLISVNTEAFF.

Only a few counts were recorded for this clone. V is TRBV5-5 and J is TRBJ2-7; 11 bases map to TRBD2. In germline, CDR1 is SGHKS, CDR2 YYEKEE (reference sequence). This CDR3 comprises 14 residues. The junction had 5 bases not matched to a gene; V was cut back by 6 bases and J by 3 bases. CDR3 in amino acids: CASTAGTSGYEQYF. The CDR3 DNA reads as TGTGCCAGCACCGCCGGGACTAGCGGCTACGAGCAGTACTTC.

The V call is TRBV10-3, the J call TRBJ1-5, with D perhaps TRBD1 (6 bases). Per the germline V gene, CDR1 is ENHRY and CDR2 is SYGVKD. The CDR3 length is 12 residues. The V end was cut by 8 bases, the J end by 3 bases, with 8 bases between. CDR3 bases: TGTGCCATCCAGGGGAACAATCAGCCCCAGCATTTT. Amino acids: CAIQGNNQPQHF.

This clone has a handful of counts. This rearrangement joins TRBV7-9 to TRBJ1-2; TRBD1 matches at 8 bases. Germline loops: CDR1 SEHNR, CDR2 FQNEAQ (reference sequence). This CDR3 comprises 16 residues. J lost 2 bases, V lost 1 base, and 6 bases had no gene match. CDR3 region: CASSLGQGAWNYGYTF. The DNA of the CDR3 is TGTGCCAGCAGCTTAGGGCAGGGGGCTTGGAACTATGGCTACACCTTC.